This T cell receptor (beta chain) is from a study of CXCR3-negative and CXCR3-positive naive CD8 T cells. Findings and limits, study-wide: In CXCR3-positive naive cells, the TRB CDR3s were more hydrophobic than in CXCR3-negative naive cells.

As for this clonotype: Its specificity is unknown.

cDNA libraries for TRB were generated by 5' RACE incorporating UMI labels. TCRdb reprocessed the 5' RACE reads and reports one entry per CDR3 protein, with no DNA. The sample's table shows some 68,000 distinct CDR3 sequences. Sequenced: naive CXCR3+ CD8+ T cells from blood. The subset is: CD45RO-CCR7+CD27+CD95- naive CD8+ T cells expressing CXCR3 (TNR3+). This clonotype was obtained from a human donor in good health. Some clones in this sample may be carry-over from other donors' samples.

The CDR3: CASSQGPGGGHTEAFF. The V call is TRBV4-3, the J call TRBJ1-1; TCRdb picks TRBD1, but there is no DNA to check that call. CDR1 and CDR2 from the germline V gene are LGHNA and YSLEER. This CDR3 is 16 amino acids long.